Listed below are T cell receptor beta chains from one sample, sequenced in a study of healthy donors' naive CD4 and CD8 T cells. Using its own MiXCR run on the reads, TCRdb lists one record per CDR3 protein. The sample has some 190,000 distinct CDR3 sequences, about 74% seen once. The specimen sequenced was naive CD4+ and CD8+ T cells sorted from blood, pooled from several donors. The receptors shown here come from a pool of human donors in good health; the sample pools cells from several healthy donors. CDR3s include the opening cysteine and the closing phenylalanine or tryptophan. A D gene is named only where the DNA matches it firmly. Rows may omit the clone size; those that give it use once, few, many or a size class.

clone_size	v_call	j_call	d_call	cdr3_aa	cdr3_nt
-	TRBV29-1	TRBJ2-1	-	CSVGDARGNEQFF	TGCAGCGTTGGGGACGCCAGAGGCAATGAGCAGTTCTTC
-	TRBV30	TRBJ2-1	TRBD2	CAWSRTSGTGYNEQFF	TGTGCCTGGAGCAGGACTAGCGGGACGGGTTACAATGAGCAGTTCTTC
-	TRBV19	TRBJ1-2	-	CASSEVPERRYGYTF	TGTGCCAGTAGTGAGGTCCCGGAAAGGCGCTATGGCTACACCTTC
few	TRBV10-3	TRBJ2-3	-	CAIGRTDTQYF	TGTGCCATCGGCCGCACAGATACGCAGTATTTT
-	TRBV29-1	TRBJ2-7	-	CSVGGQYAYEQYF	TGCAGCGTCGGAGGACAGTACGCCTACGAGCAGTACTTC
once	TRBV20-1	TRBJ2-3	TRBD1	CSARDRVTADTQYF	TGCAGTGCTAGGGACAGGGTGACGGCAGATACGCAGTATTTT
-	TRBV7-6	TRBJ2-1	-	CASSPQGLYSYDNEQFF	TGTGCCAGCTCGCCCCAAGGCCTCTACTCCTATGACAATGAGCAGTTCTTC
-	TRBV20-1	TRBJ2-2	TRBD1	CSATTGGAYTGELFF	TGCAGTGCTACCACAGGGGGCGCGTACACCGGGGAGCTGTTTTTT
-	TRBV29-1	TRBJ2-7	TRBD2	CSVETLGTTSGVFYEQYF	TGCAGCGTTGAGACCCTGGGCACGACTAGCGGGGTCTTCTACGAGCAGTACTTC
-	TRBV27	TRBJ1-2	TRBD1	CASSSSGTGLPLGYTF	TGTGCCAGCAGTTCCTCCGGGACAGGTCTTCCGTTGGGCTACACCTTC